Below are 21 T cell receptor beta chains sequenced from a single sample in a study of graft-versus-host responses after intestinal transplantation. Antigens for these TCRs are unknown. Assay: immunoSEQ multiplex PCR; the TCRdb copy retains only in-frame clones and omits some. Found here are around 97,000 clones, roughly 89% of them singletons; the top ten hold more than 0.15%. The sequencing here drew on unstimulated CD4+ T cells sorted from spleen or lymph node cells, taken before transplant. Receptors were obtained from a human donor who was the organ donor for an intestinal transplant.

The chain links TRBV5-1 to TRBJ1-2; no clear D gene. Germline V gene lookup returns CDR1 SGHRS and CDR2 YFSETQ. The V and J ends lost 7 bases and 5 bases respectively, with 15 bases between them. The length of the CDR3 is 13 residues. CDR3 region: CASRAGSLYGYTF. CDR3 in DNA: TGCGCCAGCCGGGCGGGGTCCCTTTATGGCTACACCTTC.

V usage is TRBV5-1 and J usage is TRBJ2-5; D is uncertain. Trimming cost V 0 bases and J 5 bases, with 5 bases left between them. Germline V gives CDR1 SGHRS, CDR2 YFSETQ. The CDR3 length is 12 residues. CDR3 DNA: TGCGCCAGCAGCTTGGCCGGGGAGACCCAGTACTTC. Translated, it gives CASSLAGETQYF.

This rearrangement joins TRBV10-3 to TRBJ2-7; TRBD2 is a possible D gene (5 bases). Trimming stripped 7 bases from V and 0 bases from J, with 13 bases between. The CDR3 runs 14 residues. Germline V gene lookup returns CDR1 ENHRY and CDR2 SYGVKD. CDR3 region: CAITRGGRSYEQYF. CDR3 DNA sequence: TGTGCCATCACCCGCGGAGGCCGCTCCTACGAGCAGTACTTC.

J is TRBJ2-7 and V is TRBV5-1; perhaps TRBD1 as D (6 bases). V was cut by 0 bases and J by 1 base, with 14 bases left in between. The CDR3 runs to 16 residues. The germline CDR1 and CDR2 sequences are SGHRS and YFSETQ. The CDR3 DNA sequence: TGCGCCAGCAGCTTGGAGCCCAGGGGTTTGTCCTACGAGCAGTACTTC. Its protein is CASSLEPRGLSYEQYF.

Only one count was recorded for this clone. The J gene is TRBJ1-2, the V gene TRBV2, with 7 bases identical to TRBD1. CDR1 SNHLY and CDR2 FYNNEI come from the germline V gene. CDR3 length: 16 amino acids. With V trimmed by 6 bases and J by 7 bases, 17 bases remained unmatched. The DNA of the CDR3 is TGTGCCAGCAGAAACCCATCGACAGGGTACGGGGGTGGCTACACCTTC. Translating gives CASRNPSTGYGGGYTF.

The rearrangement links TRBV4-1 to TRBJ2-5; TRBD2 agrees at 11 bases. CDR3 size: 17 residues. V lost 0 bases and J lost 4; bases outside the gene matches: 7. CDR1 and CDR2 (germline): MGHRA, YSYEKL. CDR3 in amino acids: CASSQEGSGGAVETQYF. The CDR3 nucleotides read TGCGCCAGCAGCCAAGAGGGTAGCGGGGGGGCTGTAGAGACCCAGTACTTC.

This clone was seen once. V usage is TRBV5-5 and J usage is TRBJ1-6; D unresolved. The germline gives CDR1 SGHKS, CDR2 YYEKEE (reference sequence). The length of the CDR3 is 15 residues. V lost 0 bases to trimming and J lost 5 bases, with 9 bases between them. CDR3 nucleotide sequence: TGTGCCAGCAGCTTGGCCGTTAATAATAATTCACCCCTCCACTTT. It is translated as CASSLAVNNNSPLHF.

This sequence joins TRBV28 and TRBJ2-7, with 7 bases lining up with TRBD1. CDR1 and CDR2 from the germline V gene are MDHEN and SYDVKM. The V segment lost 3 bases and the J segment 2 bases; nucleotides outside the gene matches: 7. The CDR3 runs 15 residues. The DNA for the CDR3 is TGTGCCAGCAGTTTCGGGCGGACAGGACCCTACGAGCAGTACTTC. It translates to CASSFGRTGPYEQYF.

The chain has TRBV5-1 and TRBJ2-5, with TRBD2 matching over 14 bases. This CDR3 comprises 16 residues. The germline CDR1 and CDR2 sequences are SGHRS and YFSETQ. J was trimmed by 5 bases and V by 4 bases; bases with no gene match: 7. CDR3 region: CASSPGTSGGLETQYF. The CDR3 DNA follows: TGCGCCAGCAGCCCTGGGACTAGCGGGGGCCTGGAGACCCAGTACTTC.

The chain's CDR3 is CASSEAKGLQPQHF. Written as DNA, the CDR3 is TGTGCCAGCAGTGAAGCGAAGGGGCTTCAGCCCCAGCATTTT. The chain couples TRBV2 to TRBJ1-5; perhaps TRBD1 as D (5 bases). The CDR3 has 14 amino acids. Germline V gene lookup returns CDR1 SNHLY and CDR2 FYNNEI. Deletions cut 0 bases from V and 6 bases from J, with 9 bases between.

The rearrangement uses TRBV7-9 and TRBJ2-7; weak D call: TRBD1 (7 bases). This CDR3 has 12 amino acids. The germline V and J ends were trimmed by 5 bases and 6 bases, with 11 bases remaining between them. Germline V CDR1 and CDR2: SEHNR, FQNEAQ (reference sequence). CDR3 loop: CASSRQGGEQYF. DNA for the CDR3: TGTGCCAGCAGCCGCCAGGGGGGCGAGCAGTACTTC. The full variable domain, with the rest looked up from reference TRBV7-9 and TRBJ2-7, is DTGVSQNPRHKITKRGQNVTFRCDPISEHNRLYWYRQTLGQGPEFLTYFQNEAQLEKSRLLSDRFSAERPKGSFSTLEIQRTEQGDSAMYLCASSRQGGEQYFGPGTRLTVT.

The chain recombines TRBV19 with TRBJ2-7, with 9 bases identical to TRBD1. The CDR3 runs 13 residues. The germline gives CDR1 LNHDA, CDR2 SQIVND (reference sequence). The J segment lost 6 bases and the V segment lost 5 bases, leaving 5 bases of the junction unmatched. CDR3 DNA sequence: TGTGCCAGTAGTCGGGACAGGGCGGGCGAGCAGTACTTC. Its translation is CASSRDRAGEQYF.

The chain links TRBV2 to TRBJ1-2, with D possibly being TRBD1 (6 bases). Trimming removed 5 bases from V and 8 bases from J, with 12 bases in between. This CDR3 region has 12 residues. From germline, CDR1 is SNHLY and CDR2 FYNNEI. The CDR3 DNA is TGTGCCAGCAGTCAGGGGTCGGACGGCTACACCTTC. This encodes CASSQGSDGYTF.

In this sample, this clone turned up once. The chain combines TRBV5-1 with TRBJ1-1; D is ambiguous. Germline values: CDR1 SGHRS, CDR2 YFSETQ. V was trimmed by 3 bases and J by 0 bases, leaving 24 bases between them. The CDR3 runs 19 residues. CDR3: CASSSALSANFLMNTEAFF. The CDR3 DNA follows: TGCGCCAGCAGCTCGGCTCTCTCAGCGAACTTTTTAATGAACACTGAAGCTTTCTTT.

V and J are TRBV2 and TRBJ2-5; the D gene is possibly TRBD1 (5 bases). Trimming took 4 bases from V and 2 from J, leaving 14 bases between them. The CDR3 runs 15 residues. Germline CDR1 SNHLY, CDR2 FYNNEI. The CDR3 nucleotides are TGTGCCAGCAGTGTGATAAAAGGACAACAAGAGACCCAGTACTTC. Translating gives CASSVIKGQQETQYF.

This chain connects TRBV7-2 to TRBJ2-2; 9 nucleotides match TRBD2. V shed 1 base and J 5 bases; nucleotides not matched to a gene: 2. The CDR3 contains 15 residues. The germline V gene has CDR1 SGHTA and CDR2 FQGNSA. The CDR3 coding sequence is TGTGCCAGCAGCTTAGTGCGGGGGGGGACCGGGGAGCTGTTTTTT. As protein: CASSLVRGGTGELFF.

The CDR3 reads CASSYQGRGYGYTF. DNA of the CDR3: TGTGCCAGCAGTTACCAGGGGCGCGGATATGGCTACACCTTC. The J gene is TRBJ1-2, the V gene TRBV6-5; the D gene is possibly TRBD1 (6 bases). CDR3 length: 14 residues. In germline, CDR1 is MNHEY, CDR2 SVGAGI. V lost 2 bases, J lost 5 bases, and 12 bases lay in between.

The chain combines TRBV5-4 with TRBJ1-5; possibly TRBD1 for D (5 bases). V was trimmed by 3 bases and J by 7 bases, leaving 11 bases between them. The CDR3 spans 13 residues. Germline V gene sequence: CDR1 SGHNT, CDR2 YYREEE (reference sequence). For the CDR3, the DNA is TGTGCCAGCAGCTCGGGGGTCGGGCAGCCCCAGCATTTT. This translates into CASSSGVGQPQHF.

The chain employs TRBV7-3 and TRBJ2-5; D possibly corresponds to TRBD2 (6 bases). In germline, CDR1 is SGHTA, CDR2 FQGTGA. Trimming pared 3 bases from V and 5 bases from J, leaving 10 bases between. CDR3 length: 13 residues. CDR3 DNA sequence: TGTGCCAGCAGCTTGGGGGGTATTGAGACCCAGTACTTC. This encodes CASSLGGIETQYF.

The J gene is TRBJ2-2, the V gene TRBV6-5; TRBD2 agrees at 9 bases. V trimming: 6 bases; J trimming: 7 bases; junction bases outside the gene matches: 6. CDR1 is MNHEY and CDR2 is SVGAGI in the germline V gene. The CDR3 totals 14 residues. CDR3 in DNA: TGTGCCAGCAGGGTAGCGGGGGCCGGCGGGGAGCTGTTTTTT. It codes for CASRVAGAGGELFF.

The J gene is TRBJ2-7, the V gene TRBV10-2; 8 positions agree with TRBD1. The CDR3 contains 14 residues. V was clipped by 3 bases and J by 6 bases; unmatched bases: 7. Germline CDR1 and CDR2: WSHSY and SAAADI. The DNA for the CDR3 is TGCGCCAGCAGTGACCTGGACAGGGCATCCGAGCAGTACTTC. Translating gives CASSDLDRASEQYF.